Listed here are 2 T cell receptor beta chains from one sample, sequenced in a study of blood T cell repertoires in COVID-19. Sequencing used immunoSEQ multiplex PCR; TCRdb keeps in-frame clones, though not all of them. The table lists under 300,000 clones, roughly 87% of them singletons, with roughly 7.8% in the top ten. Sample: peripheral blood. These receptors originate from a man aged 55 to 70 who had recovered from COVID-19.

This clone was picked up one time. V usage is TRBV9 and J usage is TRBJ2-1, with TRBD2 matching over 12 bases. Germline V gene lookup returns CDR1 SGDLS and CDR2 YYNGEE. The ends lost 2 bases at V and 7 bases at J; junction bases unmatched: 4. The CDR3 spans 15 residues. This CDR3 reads CASSVYLAGGNEQFF. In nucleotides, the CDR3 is TGTGCCAGCAGCGTTTATCTAGCGGGGGGGAATGAGCAGTTCTTC. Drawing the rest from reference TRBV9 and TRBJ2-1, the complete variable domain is DSGVTQTPKHLITATGQRVTLRCSPRSGDLSVYWYQQSLDQGLQFLIQYYNGEERAKGNILERFSAQQFPDLHSELNLSSLELGDSALYFCASSVYLAGGNEQFFGPGTRLTVL.

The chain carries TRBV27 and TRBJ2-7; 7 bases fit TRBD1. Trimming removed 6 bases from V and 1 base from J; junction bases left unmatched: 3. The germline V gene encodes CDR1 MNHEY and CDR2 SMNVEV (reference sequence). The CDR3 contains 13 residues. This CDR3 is CASSRQGSYEQYF. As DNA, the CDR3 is TGTGCCAGCAGCCGACAGGGTTCCTACGAGCAGTACTTC.